These T cell receptor beta chains were read from a single sample in a study of shared clonotypes between healthy human individuals. Method: immunoSEQ multiplex PCR; TCRdb's copy keeps in-frame clones and lacks some. In the table there are under 750,000 clones, over 55% of which are singletons. The specimen sequenced was memory CD4+ T cells sorted from blood. These receptors came from a woman under 40 in good health. Each CDR3 is given with its conserved first and last residue. The order of the fields is J gene, V gene, D gene, CDR3 length, CDR3 protein. D genes are given only for firm matches.

>TRBJ1-4|TRBV4-1|-|15
CASSQGWGGNEKLFF
>TRBJ2-1|TRBV5-1|-|14
CASSWTVPYNEQFF
>TRBJ2-1|TRBV19|TRBD2|13
CASSGPGLAEQFF
>TRBJ1-1|TRBV28|-|14
CASSFGIRRTEAFF
>TRBJ2-7|TRBV28|-|15
CASHLIGSGSYEQYF
>TRBJ1-1|TRBV27|-|13
CASSPTGNTEAFF
>TRBJ1-2|TRBV5-4|TRBD1|17
CASSAGVRDRGRVGYTF
>TRBJ2-4|TRBV7-2|TRBD2|16
CASSPRLAGGINIQYF
>TRBJ2-1|TRBV19|TRBD2|17
CASSSHGAGSSYNEQFF
>TRBJ1-2|TRBV29-1|-|13
CSVEVIELSGYTF
>TRBJ2-7|TRBV7-8|TRBD2|16
CASSLLAGDTFYEQYF
>TRBJ1-2|TRBV28|TRBD1|15
CASSGQGAEGYGYTF
>TRBJ1-2|TRBV6-4|-|14
CASSDLRQNYGYTF
>TRBJ2-1|TRBV7-2|TRBD2|15
CASSLEGTTYNEQFF
>TRBJ2-4|TRBV5-1|-|15
CASSSNGFTKNIQYF
>TRBJ2-7|TRBV19|TRBD1|14
CASSPDRGRNEQYF
>TRBJ1-5|TRBV7-9|TRBD1|15
CASSRTGDVNQPQHF
>TRBJ1-1|TRBV5-1|-|13
CASRLNENTEAFF
>TRBJ2-1|TRBV29-1|-|14
CSVDALYSYNEQFF
>TRBJ2-3|TRBV5-1|-|12
CASSLVGDTQYF
>TRBJ2-2|TRBV7-2|TRBD2|16
CASSLRAGVRPGELFF
>TRBJ2-1|TRBV11-2|-|15
CASSLGGRFSSEQFF
>TRBJ1-2|TRBV7-2|TRBD1|13
CASSFDRAYGYTF
>TRBJ2-6|TRBV4-1|TRBD2|17
CASSYRLAGAGANVLTF
>TRBJ1-5|TRBV28|-|12
CASSFSHQPQHF
>TRBJ2-5|TRBV7-9|-|15
CASSLTRTREETQYF
>TRBJ2-7|TRBV18|TRBD1|16
CASSPPGQGLSGEQYF
>TRBJ2-2|TRBV4-1|TRBD2|17
CASSQAGLAGGPGELFF
>TRBJ1-5|TRBV5-1|-|15
CASSLGPGTGQPQHF
>TRBJ1-2|TRBV30|-|14
CAWTQGTNHYGYTF
>TRBJ2-2|TRBV28|-|12
CASSLRQGELFF
>TRBJ2-5|TRBV7-2|TRBD2|16
CASTDNVLAGDGTQYF
>-|TRBV20-1|-|11
CSGQNSYEQYF
>TRBJ2-7|TRBV5-1|TRBD2|15
CASSSRLAGANEQYF